Sequencing of this TCR beta chain was carried out in a study of blood T cell repertoires in COVID-19. Germline-derived CDR1 and CDR2 are GTSNPN and SVGIG (reference sequence). The ends lost 0 bases at V and 0 bases at J; junction bases unmatched: 5. This CDR3 is built from 16 residues. Sequencing used immunoSEQ multiplex PCR; TCRdb keeps in-frame clones, though not all of them. The sample lists about 170,000 clones, roughly 84% occurring once. The receptor comes from a human donor with acute or convalescent COVID-19. The donor label of this sample is uncertain. V is TRBV30 and J is TRBJ2-1; 7 nucleotides align to TRBD1. The specimen was peripheral blood. As DNA, the CDR3 is TGTGCCTGGAGTGTAAACAGGGGCCTCTCCTACAATGAGCAGTTCTTC. Amino acids: CAWSVNRGLSYNEQFF.